This T cell receptor (beta chain) appears in the sequencing data of a study of T cell repertoires in cytomegalovirus infection. Study background: Public TCR beta signatures indicated both CMV infection and matching HLA type. Study observations and caveats: Cumulative frequency (of public TCR beta family members) identified carriers of CMV plus the relevant HLA. HLA-C-restricted TCR beta clonotypes specific for CMV led the ex vivo response.

There are many counts of this clonotype. The antigen remains unidentified. TCRdb redid the calling of the reads with MiXCR, one entry per CDR3 protein. Counted here are almost 500,000 distinct CDR3 sequences, over 9% occurring once; the ten biggest clones make up roughly 10%. The TCR originated in a human donor in good health (CMV status not recorded). Some clones in this sample may be carry-over from other donors' samples. Sequences were obtained from PBMCs.

The CDR3 spells CASSRDPISSYNSPLHF. CDR3 in DNA: TGTGCCAGCAGTCGGGATCCGATAAGTTCCTATAATTCACCCCTCCACTTT. This chain uses TRBV5-6 with TRBJ1-6, with D uncertain. CDR1 and CDR2 from the germline V gene are SGHDT and YYEEEE. The CDR3 contains 17 residues. V lost 5 bases, J lost 1 base, and 16 bases lay in between. Full variable domain (rest looked up from reference TRBV5-6 and TRBJ1-6): DAGVTQSPTHLIKTRGQQVTLRCSPKSGHDTVSWYQQALGQGPQFIFQYYEEEERQRGNFPDRFSGHQFPNYSSELNVNALLLGDSALYLCASSRDPISSYNSPLHFGNGTRLTVT.